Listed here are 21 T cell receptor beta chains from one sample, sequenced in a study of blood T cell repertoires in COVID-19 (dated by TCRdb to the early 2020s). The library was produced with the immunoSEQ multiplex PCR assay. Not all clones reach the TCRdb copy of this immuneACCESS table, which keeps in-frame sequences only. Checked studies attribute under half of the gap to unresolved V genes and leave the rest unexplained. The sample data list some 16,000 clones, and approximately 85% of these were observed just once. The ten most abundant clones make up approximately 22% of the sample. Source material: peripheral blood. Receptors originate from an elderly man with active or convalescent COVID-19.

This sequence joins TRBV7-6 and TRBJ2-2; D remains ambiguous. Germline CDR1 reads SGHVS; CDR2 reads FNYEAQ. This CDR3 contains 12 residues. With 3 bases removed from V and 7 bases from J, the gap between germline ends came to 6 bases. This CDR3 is CASSFLFGELFF. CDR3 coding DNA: TGTGCCAGCAGCTTTCTATTCGGGGAGCTGTTTTTT.

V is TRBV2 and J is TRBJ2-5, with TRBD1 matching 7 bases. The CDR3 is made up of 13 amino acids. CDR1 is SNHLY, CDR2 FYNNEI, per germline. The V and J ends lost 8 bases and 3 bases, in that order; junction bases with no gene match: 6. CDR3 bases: TGTGCCAGCGAGTCACAGGGGAAAGAGACCCAGTACTTC. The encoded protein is CASESQGKETQYF.

The CDR3 reads CASSKTSEETQYF. In DNA, the CDR3 is TGCGCCAGCAGCAAAACTAGCGAGGAGACCCAGTACTTC. The chain has TRBV5-1 and TRBJ2-5; 7 nucleotides line up with TRBD2. This CDR3 region has 13 residues. The V gene end was trimmed by 4 bases and the J gene end by 5 bases; junction bases not matched to a gene: 5. The germline V gene encodes CDR1 SGHRS and CDR2 YFSETQ.

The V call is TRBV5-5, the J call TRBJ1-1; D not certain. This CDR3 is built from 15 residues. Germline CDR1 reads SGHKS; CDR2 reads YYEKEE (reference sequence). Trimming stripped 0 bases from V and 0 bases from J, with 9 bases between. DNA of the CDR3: TGTGCCAGCAGCTTGGCCTATAGCATGAACACTGAAGCTTTCTTT. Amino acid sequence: CASSLAYSMNTEAFF.

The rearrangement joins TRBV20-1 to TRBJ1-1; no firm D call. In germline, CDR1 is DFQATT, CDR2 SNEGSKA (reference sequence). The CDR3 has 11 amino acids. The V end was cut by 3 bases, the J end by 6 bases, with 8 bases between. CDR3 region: CSASGVAEAFF. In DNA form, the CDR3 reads TGCAGTGCTAGCGGGGTTGCTGAAGCTTTCTTT.

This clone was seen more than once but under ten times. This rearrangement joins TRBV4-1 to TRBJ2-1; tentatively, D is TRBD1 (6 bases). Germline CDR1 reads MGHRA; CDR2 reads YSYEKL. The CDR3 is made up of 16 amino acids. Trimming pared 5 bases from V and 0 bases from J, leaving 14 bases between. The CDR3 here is CASSSARGSSYNEQFF. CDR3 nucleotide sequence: TGCGCCAGCAGCTCGGCTAGGGGGAGCTCCTACAATGAGCAGTTCTTC.

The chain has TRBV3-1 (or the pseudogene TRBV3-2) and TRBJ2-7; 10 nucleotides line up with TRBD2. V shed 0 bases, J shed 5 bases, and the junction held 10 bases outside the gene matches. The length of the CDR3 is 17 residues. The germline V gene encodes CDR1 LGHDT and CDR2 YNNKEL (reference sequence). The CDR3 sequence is CASSQDIPAGGKNEQYF. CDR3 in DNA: TGTGCCAGCAGCCAAGATATCCCAGCGGGGGGGAAGAACGAGCAGTACTTC.

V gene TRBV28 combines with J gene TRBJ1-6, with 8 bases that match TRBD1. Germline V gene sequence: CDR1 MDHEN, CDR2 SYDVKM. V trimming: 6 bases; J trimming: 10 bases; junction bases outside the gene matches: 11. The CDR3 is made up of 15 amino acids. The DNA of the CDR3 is TGTGCCAGCAGCTCAGGACAGGGTTTGGACTCACCCCTCCACTTT. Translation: CASSSGQGLDSPLHF. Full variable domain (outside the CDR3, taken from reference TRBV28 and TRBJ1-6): DVKVTQSSRYLVKRTGEKVFLECVQDMDHENMFWYRQDPGLGLRLIYFSYDVKMKEKGDIPEGYSVSREKKERFSLILESASTNQTSMYLCASSSGQGLDSPLHFGNGTRLTVT.

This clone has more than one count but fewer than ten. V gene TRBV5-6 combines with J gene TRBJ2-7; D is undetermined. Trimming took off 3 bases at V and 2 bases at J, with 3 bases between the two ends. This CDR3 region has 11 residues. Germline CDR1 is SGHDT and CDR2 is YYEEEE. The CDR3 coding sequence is TGTGCCAGCAGCTCCGCCTACGAGCAGTACTTC. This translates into CASSSAYEQYF. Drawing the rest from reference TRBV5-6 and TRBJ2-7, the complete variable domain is DAGVTQSPTHLIKTRGQQVTLRCSPKSGHDTVSWYQQALGQGPQFIFQYYEEEERQRGNFPDRFSGHQFPNYSSELNVNALLLGDSALYLCASSSAYEQYFGPGTRLTVT.

This CDR3 reads CASTGEGYEQYF. CDR3 bases: TGTGCCAGCACGGGGGAGGGCTACGAGCAGTACTTC. This rearrangement joins TRBV6-5 to TRBJ2-7; 7 positions agree with TRBD2. V lost 7 bases and J lost 3; bases outside the gene matches: 3. Germline CDR1 and CDR2: MNHEY and SVGAGI. There are 12 residues in the CDR3.

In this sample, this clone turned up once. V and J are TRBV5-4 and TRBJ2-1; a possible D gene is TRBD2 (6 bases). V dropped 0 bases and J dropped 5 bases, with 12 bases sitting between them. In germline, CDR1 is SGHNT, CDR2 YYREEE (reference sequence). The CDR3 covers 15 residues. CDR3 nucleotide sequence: TGTGCCAGCAGCTTGGACGGGGGAGCCCACAATGAGCAGTTCTTC. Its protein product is CASSLDGGAHNEQFF.

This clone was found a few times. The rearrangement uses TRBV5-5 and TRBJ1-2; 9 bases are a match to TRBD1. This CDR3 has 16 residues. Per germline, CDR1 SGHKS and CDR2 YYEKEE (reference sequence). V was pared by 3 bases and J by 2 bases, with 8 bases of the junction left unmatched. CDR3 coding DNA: TGTGCCAGCAGCTACATCTGGACAGGGGACAACTATGGCTACACCTTC. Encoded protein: CASSYIWTGDNYGYTF.

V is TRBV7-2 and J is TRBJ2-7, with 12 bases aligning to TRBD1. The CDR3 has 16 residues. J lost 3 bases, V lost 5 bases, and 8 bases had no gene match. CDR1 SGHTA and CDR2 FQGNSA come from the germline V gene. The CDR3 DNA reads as TGTGCCAGCAGCATTGGGGGGACAGGGGGCTTCTACGAGCAGTACTTC. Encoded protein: CASSIGGTGGFYEQYF.

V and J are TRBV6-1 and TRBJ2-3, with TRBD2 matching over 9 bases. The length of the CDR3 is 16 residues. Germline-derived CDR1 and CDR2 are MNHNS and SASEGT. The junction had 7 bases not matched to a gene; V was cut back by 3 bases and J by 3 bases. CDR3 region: CASSEGAGGPTDTQYF. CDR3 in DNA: TGTGCCAGCAGTGAGGGCGCGGGGGGGCCAACAGATACGCAGTATTTT.

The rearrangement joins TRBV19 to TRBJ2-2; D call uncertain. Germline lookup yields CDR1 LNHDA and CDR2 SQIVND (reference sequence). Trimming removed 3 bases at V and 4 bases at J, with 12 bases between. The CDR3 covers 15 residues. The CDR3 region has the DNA TGTGCCAGTAGTATGAGGTCCGGTGGCACCGGGGAGCTGTTTTTT. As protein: CASSMRSGGTGELFF.

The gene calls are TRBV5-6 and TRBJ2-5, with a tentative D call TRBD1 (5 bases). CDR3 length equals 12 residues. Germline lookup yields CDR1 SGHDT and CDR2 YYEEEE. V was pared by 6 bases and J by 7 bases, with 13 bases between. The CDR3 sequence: CASMDIVGTQYF. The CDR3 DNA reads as TGTGCCAGCATGGACATCGTAGGGACCCAGTACTTC.

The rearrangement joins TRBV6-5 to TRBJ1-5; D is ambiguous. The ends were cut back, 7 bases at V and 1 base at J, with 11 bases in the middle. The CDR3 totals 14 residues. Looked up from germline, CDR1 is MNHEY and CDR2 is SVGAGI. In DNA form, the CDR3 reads TGTGCCAGCAAAGAGGTGGCGAGCAATCAGCCCCAGCATTTT. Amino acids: CASKEVASNQPQHF.

This CDR3 is CASSQAPSVSSTDTQYF. The DNA of the CDR3 is TGCGCCAGCAGCCAAGCCCCTAGCGTCTCCTCCACAGATACGCAGTATTTT. V and J are TRBV4-3 and TRBJ2-3, with a weak D call TRBD2 (6 bases). The CDR3 is 17 amino acids. The V and J ends lost 1 base and 2 bases respectively, with 16 bases between them. Germline V gene sequence: CDR1 LGHNA, CDR2 YSLEER.

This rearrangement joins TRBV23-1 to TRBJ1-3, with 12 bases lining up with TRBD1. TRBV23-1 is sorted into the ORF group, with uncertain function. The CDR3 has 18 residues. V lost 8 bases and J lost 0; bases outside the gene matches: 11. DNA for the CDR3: TGCGCCAGCCTTGGGACAGGGGGCAGATTAATCTCTGGAAACACCATATATTTT. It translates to CASLGTGGRLISGNTIYF.

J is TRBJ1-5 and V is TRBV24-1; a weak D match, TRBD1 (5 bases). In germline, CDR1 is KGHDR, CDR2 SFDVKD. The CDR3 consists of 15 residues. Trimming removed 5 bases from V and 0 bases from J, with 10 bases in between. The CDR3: CATSAGGDSNQPQHF. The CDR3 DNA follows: TGTGCCACCAGTGCTGGGGGGGATAGCAATCAGCCCCAGCATTTT.

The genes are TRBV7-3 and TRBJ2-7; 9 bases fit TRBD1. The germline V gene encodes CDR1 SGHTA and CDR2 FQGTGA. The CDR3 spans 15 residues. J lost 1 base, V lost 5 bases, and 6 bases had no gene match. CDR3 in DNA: TGTGCCAGCAGCCGGGACAGGGATCCGTCCTACGAGCAGTACTTC. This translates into CASSRDRDPSYEQYF.